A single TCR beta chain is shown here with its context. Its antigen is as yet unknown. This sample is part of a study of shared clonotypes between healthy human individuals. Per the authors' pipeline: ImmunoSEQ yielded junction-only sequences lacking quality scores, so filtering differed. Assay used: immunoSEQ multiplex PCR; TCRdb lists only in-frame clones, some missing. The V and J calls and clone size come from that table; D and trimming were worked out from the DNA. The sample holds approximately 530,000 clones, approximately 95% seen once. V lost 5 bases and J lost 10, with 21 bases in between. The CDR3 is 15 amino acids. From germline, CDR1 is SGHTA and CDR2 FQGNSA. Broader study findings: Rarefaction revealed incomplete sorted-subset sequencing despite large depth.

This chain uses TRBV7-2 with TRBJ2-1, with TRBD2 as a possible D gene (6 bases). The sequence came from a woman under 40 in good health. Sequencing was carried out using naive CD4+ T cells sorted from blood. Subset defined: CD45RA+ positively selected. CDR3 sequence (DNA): TGTGCCAGCAGCCCGGGACTGTTGCCCGGGGGAGAGCAGTTCTTC. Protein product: CASSPGLLPGGEQFF. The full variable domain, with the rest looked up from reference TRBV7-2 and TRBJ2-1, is GAGVSQSPSNKVTEKGKDVELRCDPISGHTALYWYRQSLGQGLEFLIYFQGNSAPDKSGLPSDRFSAERTGGSVSTLTIQRTQQEDSAVYLCASSPGLLPGGEQFFGPGTRLTVL.